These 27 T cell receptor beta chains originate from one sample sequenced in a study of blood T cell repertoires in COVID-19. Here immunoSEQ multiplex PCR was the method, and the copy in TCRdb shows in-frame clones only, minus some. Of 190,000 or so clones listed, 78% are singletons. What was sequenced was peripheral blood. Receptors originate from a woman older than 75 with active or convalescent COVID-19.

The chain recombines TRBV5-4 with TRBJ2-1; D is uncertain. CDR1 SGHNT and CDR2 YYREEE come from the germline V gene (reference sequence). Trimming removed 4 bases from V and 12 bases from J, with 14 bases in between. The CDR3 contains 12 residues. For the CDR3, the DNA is TGTGCCAGCAGCGGTTACTTCAAAGCGCAGTTCTTC. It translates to CASSGYFKAQFF. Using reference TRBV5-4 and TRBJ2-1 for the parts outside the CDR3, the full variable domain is ETGVTQSPTHLIKTRGQQVTLRCSSQSGHNTVSWYQQALGQGPQFIFQYYREEENGRGNFPPRFSGLQFPNYSSELNVNALELDDSALYLCASSGYFKAQFFGPGTRLTVL.

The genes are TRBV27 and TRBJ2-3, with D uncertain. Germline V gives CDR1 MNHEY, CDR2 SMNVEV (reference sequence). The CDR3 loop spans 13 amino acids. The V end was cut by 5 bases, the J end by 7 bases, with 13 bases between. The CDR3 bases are TGTGCCAGCAGTCCCTCCCCCGGGTATACGCAGTATTTT. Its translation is CASSPSPGYTQYF.

Written as DNA, the CDR3 is TGTGCCAGCAGCGAGACAGGGGCTAAGGCTTTCTTT. Its protein product is CASSETGAKAFF. This chain connects TRBV5-5 to TRBJ1-1, with TRBD1 matching over 8 bases. This CDR3 comprises 12 residues. V lost 4 bases and J lost 11; bases outside the gene matches: 7. Germline CDR1 is SGHKS and CDR2 is YYEKEE (reference sequence).

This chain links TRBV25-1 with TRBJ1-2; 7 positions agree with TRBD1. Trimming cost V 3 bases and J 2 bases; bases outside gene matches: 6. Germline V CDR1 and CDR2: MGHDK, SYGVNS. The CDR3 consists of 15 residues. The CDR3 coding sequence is TGTGCCAGCAGTGAGACAGGGATCATGAACTATGGCTACACCTTC. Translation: CASSETGIMNYGYTF.

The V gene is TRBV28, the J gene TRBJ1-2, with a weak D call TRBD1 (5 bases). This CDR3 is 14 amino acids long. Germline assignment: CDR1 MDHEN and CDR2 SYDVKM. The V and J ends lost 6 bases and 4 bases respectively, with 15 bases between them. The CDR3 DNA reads TGTGCCAGCAGACGATTAGGACACATCTATGGCTACACCTTC. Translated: CASRRLGHIYGYTF.

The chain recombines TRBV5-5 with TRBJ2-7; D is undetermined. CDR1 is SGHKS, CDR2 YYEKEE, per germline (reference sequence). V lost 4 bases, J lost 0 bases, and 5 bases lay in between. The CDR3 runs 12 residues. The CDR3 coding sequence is TGTGCCAGCAGCACAGCCTCCTACGAGCAGTACTTC. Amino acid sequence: CASSTASYEQYF.

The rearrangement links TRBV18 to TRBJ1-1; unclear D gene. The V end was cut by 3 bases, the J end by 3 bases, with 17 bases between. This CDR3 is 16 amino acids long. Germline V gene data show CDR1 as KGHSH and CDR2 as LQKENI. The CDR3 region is CASSPSRSFGDTEAFF. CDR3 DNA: TGTGCCAGCTCACCCTCACGGTCTTTTGGTGACACTGAAGCTTTCTTT.

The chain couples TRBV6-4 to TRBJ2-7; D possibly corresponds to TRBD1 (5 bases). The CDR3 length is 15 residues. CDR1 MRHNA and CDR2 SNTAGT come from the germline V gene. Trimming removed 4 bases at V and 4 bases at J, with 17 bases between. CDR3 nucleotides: TGTGCCAGCAGTGCTCAGGGCCCTTTTCTTTACGAGCAGTACTTC. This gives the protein CASSAQGPFLYEQYF.

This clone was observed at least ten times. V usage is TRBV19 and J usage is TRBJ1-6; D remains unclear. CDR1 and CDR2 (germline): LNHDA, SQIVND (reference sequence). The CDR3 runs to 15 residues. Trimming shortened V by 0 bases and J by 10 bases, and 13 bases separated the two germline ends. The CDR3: CASSIDLEGDSPLHF. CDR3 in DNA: TGTGCCAGTAGTATAGATCTTGAGGGCGACTCACCCCTCCACTTT.

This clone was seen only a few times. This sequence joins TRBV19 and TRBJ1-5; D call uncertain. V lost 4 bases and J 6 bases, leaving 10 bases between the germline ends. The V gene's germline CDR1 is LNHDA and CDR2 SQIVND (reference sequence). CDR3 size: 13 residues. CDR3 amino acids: CASSTQAGQPQHF. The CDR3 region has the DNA TGTGCCAGTAGTACGCAGGCCGGTCAGCCCCAGCATTTT.

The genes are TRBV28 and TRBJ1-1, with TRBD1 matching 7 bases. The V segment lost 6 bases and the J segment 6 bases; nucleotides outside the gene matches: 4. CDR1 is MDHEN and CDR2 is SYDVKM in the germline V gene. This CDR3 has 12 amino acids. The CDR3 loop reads CASRTGSSEAFF. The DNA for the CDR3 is TGTGCCAGCAGGACAGGGTCATCTGAAGCTTTCTTT.

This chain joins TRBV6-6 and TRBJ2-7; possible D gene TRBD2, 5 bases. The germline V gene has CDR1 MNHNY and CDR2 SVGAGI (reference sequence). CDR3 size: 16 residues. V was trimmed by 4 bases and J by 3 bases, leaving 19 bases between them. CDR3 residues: CASSFTAGSRGYEQYF. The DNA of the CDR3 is TGTGCCAGCAGTTTCACCGCGGGTTCACGAGGCTACGAGCAGTACTTC.

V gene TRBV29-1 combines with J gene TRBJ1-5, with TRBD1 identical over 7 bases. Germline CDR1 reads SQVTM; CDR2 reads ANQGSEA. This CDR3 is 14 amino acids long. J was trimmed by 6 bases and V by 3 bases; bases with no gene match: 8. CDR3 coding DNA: TGCAGCGTTGAGGGCACAGGGGTGGGTCAGCCCCAGCATTTT. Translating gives CSVEGTGVGQPQHF.

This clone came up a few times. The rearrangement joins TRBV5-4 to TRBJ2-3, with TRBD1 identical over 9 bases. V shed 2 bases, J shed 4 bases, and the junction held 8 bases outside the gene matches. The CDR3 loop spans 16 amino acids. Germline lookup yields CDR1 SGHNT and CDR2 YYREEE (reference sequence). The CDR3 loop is CASSLSGQGISDTQYF. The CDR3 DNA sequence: TGTGCCAGCAGCTTATCGGGACAGGGAATCTCAGATACGCAGTATTTT.

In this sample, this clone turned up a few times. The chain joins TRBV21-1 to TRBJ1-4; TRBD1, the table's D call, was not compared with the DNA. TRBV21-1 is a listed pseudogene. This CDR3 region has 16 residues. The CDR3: CASSSDRGPTNEKLFF. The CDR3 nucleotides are TGTGCCAGCAGCAGCGACAGGGGGCCTACTAATGAAAAACTGTTTTTT.

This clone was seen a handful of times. CDR3 in DNA: TGCAGTGCGATAGAGAGGGCAGAGCAGTACTTC. Translated, it gives CSAIERAEQYF. The gene calls are TRBV20-1 and TRBJ2-7; D might be TRBD2 (5 bases). The CDR3 consists of 11 residues. Per germline, CDR1 DFQATT and CDR2 SNEGSKA (reference sequence). Between the trimmed V and J ends, which lost 6 bases and 7 bases, there was a span of 13 bases.

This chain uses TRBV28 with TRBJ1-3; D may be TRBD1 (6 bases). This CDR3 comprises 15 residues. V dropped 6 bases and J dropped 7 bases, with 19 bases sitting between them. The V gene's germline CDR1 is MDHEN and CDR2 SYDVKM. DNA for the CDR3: TGTGCCAGCAGCTTTCCCCGGAGCCAGGGGAACACCATATATTTT. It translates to CASSFPRSQGNTIYF.

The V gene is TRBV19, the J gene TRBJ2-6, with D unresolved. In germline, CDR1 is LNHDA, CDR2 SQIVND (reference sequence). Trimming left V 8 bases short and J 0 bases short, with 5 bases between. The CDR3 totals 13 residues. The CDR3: CASGLSGANVLTF. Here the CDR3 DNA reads TGTGCCAGTGGGCTCTCTGGGGCCAACGTCCTGACTTTC.

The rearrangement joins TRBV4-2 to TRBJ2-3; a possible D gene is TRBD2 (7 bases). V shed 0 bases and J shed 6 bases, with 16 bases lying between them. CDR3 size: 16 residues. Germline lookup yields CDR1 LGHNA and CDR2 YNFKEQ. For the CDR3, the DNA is TGTGCCAGCAGCCAAGAAATCGACGGGGGGCCGGATACGCAGTATTTT. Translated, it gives CASSQEIDGGPDTQYF.

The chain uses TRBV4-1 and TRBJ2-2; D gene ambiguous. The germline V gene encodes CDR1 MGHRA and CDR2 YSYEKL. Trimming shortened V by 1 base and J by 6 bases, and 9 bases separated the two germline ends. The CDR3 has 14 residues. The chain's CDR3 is CASSQVPGSGELFF. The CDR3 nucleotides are TGCGCCAGCAGCCAAGTTCCGGGTTCCGGGGAGCTGTTTTTT.

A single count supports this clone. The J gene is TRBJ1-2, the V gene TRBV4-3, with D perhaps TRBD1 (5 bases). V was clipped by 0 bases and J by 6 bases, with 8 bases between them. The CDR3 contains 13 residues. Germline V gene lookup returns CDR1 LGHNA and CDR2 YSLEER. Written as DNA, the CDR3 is TGCGCCAGCAGCCAAGATGGAGGGGATGGCTACACCTTC. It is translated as CASSQDGGDGYTF.

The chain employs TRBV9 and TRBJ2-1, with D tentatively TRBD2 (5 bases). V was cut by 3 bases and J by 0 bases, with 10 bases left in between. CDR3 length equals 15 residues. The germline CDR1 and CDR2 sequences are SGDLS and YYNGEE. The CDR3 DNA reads TGTGCCAGCAGCGAAGCGGATAGCTCCTACAATGAGCAGTTCTTC. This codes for CASSEADSSYNEQFF.

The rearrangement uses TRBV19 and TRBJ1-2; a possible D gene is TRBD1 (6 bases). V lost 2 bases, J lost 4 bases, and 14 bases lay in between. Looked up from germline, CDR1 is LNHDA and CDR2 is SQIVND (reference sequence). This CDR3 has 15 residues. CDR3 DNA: TGTGCCAGTAGTATAACGATTGGCAGGGGCTATGGCTACACCTTC. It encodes CASSITIGRGYGYTF. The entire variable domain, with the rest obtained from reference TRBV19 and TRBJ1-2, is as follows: DGGITQSPKYLFRKEGQNVTLSCEQNLNHDAMYWYRQDPGQGLRLIYYSQIVNDFQKGDIAEGYSVSREKKESFPLTVTSAQKNPTAFYLCASSITIGRGYGYTFGSGTRLTVV.

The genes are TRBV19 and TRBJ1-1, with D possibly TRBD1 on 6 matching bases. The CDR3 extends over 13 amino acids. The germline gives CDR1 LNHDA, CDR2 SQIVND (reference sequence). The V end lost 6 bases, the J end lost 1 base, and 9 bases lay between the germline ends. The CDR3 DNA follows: TGTGCCAGTAGGTCACAGGGGAACACTGAAGCTTTCTTT. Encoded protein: CASRSQGNTEAFF.

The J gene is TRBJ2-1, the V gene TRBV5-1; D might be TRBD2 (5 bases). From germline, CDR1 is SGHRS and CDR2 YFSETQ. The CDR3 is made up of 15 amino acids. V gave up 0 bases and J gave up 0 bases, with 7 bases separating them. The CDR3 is CASSLVGSSYNEQFF. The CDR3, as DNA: TGCGCCAGCAGCTTGGTGGGGAGCTCCTACAATGAGCAGTTCTTC. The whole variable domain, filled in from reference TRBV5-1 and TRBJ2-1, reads KAGVTQTPRYLIKTRGQQVTLSCSPISGHRSVSWYQQTPGQGLQFLFEYFSETQRNKGNFPGRFSGRQFSNSRSEMNVSTLELGDSALYLCASSLVGSSYNEQFFGPGTRLTVL.

DNA for the CDR3: TGTGCCAGCAGCCATTGGACAGGAAACAATCAGCCCCAGCATTTT. Translation: CASSHWTGNNQPQHF. This chain uses TRBV5-8 with TRBJ1-5, with 7 bases fitting TRBD1. J was trimmed by 3 bases and V by 4 bases; bases with no gene match: 7. The CDR3 is 15 residues long. Per germline, CDR1 SGHTS and CDR2 YDEGEE.

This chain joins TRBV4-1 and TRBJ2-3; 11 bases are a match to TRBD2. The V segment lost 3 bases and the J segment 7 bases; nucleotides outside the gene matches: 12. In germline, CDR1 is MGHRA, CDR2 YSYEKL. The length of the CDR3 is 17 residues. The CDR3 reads CASSHYSGGGPSNTQYF. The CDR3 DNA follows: TGCGCCAGCAGCCATTATAGCGGGGGGGGGCCGTCGAATACGCAGTATTTT.